The entry below describes one T cell receptor beta chain. What it recognizes is unknown. The PCR was carried out with 60 Vbeta primers and 13 Jbeta primers. Clones were sequenced by immunoSEQ multiplex PCR, and TCRdb holds only the in-frame ones, with some missing. The sample contains 130,000 or so clones, roughly 8.3% of which appear only once. The sample comes from a study of cytomegalovirus exposure and HLA in healthy donors. Notes on the study in general: Later analysis found that TCR beta chains associated with HLA were more clonally expanded than other, equally common chains.

In germline, CDR1 is SEHNR, CDR2 FQNEAQ (reference sequence). The CDR3 spans 14 residues. V was trimmed by 2 bases and J by 4 bases, leaving 11 bases between them. The specimen was PBMCs. The chain is built from TRBV7-9 and TRBJ1-1, with D possibly TRBD1 on 5 matching bases. The clonotype originates from a man aged 35-49 years in good health and CMV-seronegative. The CDR3, as DNA: TGTGCCAGCAGCTTAAGCTCGGGGGGCACTGAAGCTTTCTTT. This sequence encodes CASSLSSGGTEAFF.